This TCR beta chain was observed in a study of cytomegalovirus exposure and HLA in healthy donors. Primers for the PCR totalled 60 Vbeta and 13 Jbeta. Sequenced by immunoSEQ multiplex PCR; TCRdb stores in-frame clones only, minus some. The sample lists about 150,000 clones, 80% to 90% seen once, with 5% to 7% in the top ten. The sample comprised PBMCs. The TCR sequence derives from a man aged 50 to 59 in good health and CMV-seropositive.

CDR3 nucleotides: TGTGCCAGCAGCGGAGAGGGGTCTGGGCGGGGGGGCCTGACAGATACGCAGTATTTT. It is translated as CASSGEGSGRGGLTDTQYF. The chain joins TRBV9 to TRBJ2-3; 9 bases match TRBD2. Germline loops: CDR1 SGDLS, CDR2 YYNGEE. V gave up 3 bases and J gave up 3 bases; unmatched junction bases: 17. The CDR3 has 19 amino acids.